The 30 T cell receptor beta chains presented below share a single source sample, sequenced in a study of T cell changes during pregnancy in multiple sclerosis. TCRdb keeps only in-frame clones here, not all; method: immunoSEQ multiplex PCR. The sample yields 45,000 or so clones, around 96% seen once. Sample: peripheral blood, taken in the second trimester of pregnancy. These receptors were taken from a female donor with multiple sclerosis, enrolled in a pregnancy study.

The V call is TRBV2, the J call TRBJ2-3; D is perhaps TRBD1 (5 bases). V lost 6 bases to trimming and J lost 6 bases, with 16 bases between them. CDR3 length: 14 amino acids. Germline V gene sequence: CDR1 SNHLY, CDR2 FYNNEI. The CDR3 protein is CASSDGSPGDTQYF. For the CDR3, the DNA is TGTGCCAGCAGCGACGGGTCTCCAGGGGATACGCAGTATTTT.

The J gene is TRBJ2-1, the V gene TRBV7-6; TRBD2 matches at 8 bases. CDR1 is SGHVS and CDR2 is FNYEAQ in the germline V gene. V trimming: 5 bases; J trimming: 7 bases; junction bases outside the gene matches: 4. The length of the CDR3 is 13 residues. As DNA, the CDR3 is TGTGCCAGCAGCCCATCTAGCGGGAATGAGCAGTTCTTC. Its protein product is CASSPSSGNEQFF.

The V gene is TRBV6-1, the J gene TRBJ2-7; D is possibly TRBD1 (5 bases). The CDR3 is 14 residues long. V lost 1 base, J lost 3 bases, and 10 bases lay in between. Germline V lookup: CDR1 MNHNS, CDR2 SASEGT. Written as DNA, the CDR3 is TGTGCCAGCAGTGAAGGGGGCAGCCGCTACGAGCAGTACTTC. Protein sequence: CASSEGGSRYEQYF.

This CDR3 reads CASSPQIQETQYF. CDR3 sequence (DNA): TGTGCCAGCTCACCACAGATCCAGGAGACCCAGTACTTC. The J gene is TRBJ2-5, the V gene TRBV18; D call uncertain. The V end lost 1 base, the J end lost 5 bases, and 8 bases lay between the germline ends. The germline CDR1 and CDR2 sequences are KGHSH and LQKENI. The CDR3 runs to 13 residues.

The V gene is TRBV5-1, the J gene TRBJ2-3; 8 bases line up with TRBD2. This CDR3 is 16 amino acids long. Germline lookup yields CDR1 SGHRS and CDR2 YFSETQ. J gave up 1 base and V 1 base, and 5 bases lay outside the gene matches. The CDR3 DNA is TGCGCCAGCAGCTTGTCGGGGGGGCCGGGCACAGATACGCAGTATTTT. Translation: CASSLSGGPGTDTQYF.

V gene TRBV19 combines with J gene TRBJ2-2, with 7 bases fitting TRBD1. The CDR3 contains 16 residues. V dropped 4 bases and J dropped 2; count of bases not matched to a gene: 7. Germline V gene data show CDR1 as LNHDA and CDR2 as SQIVND (reference sequence). CDR3 DNA: TGTGCCAGTAGTACCCCGGGACAGATAAACACCGGGGAGCTGTTTTTT. Protein product: CASSTPGQINTGELFF.

This chain uses TRBV7-9 with TRBJ1-2, with 10 positions matching TRBD1. This CDR3 spans 14 amino acids. Germline V gene data show CDR1 as SEHNR and CDR2 as FQNEAQ (reference sequence). Germline trimming cut 0 bases from V and 8 bases from J; bases unmatched to any gene: 3. The DNA of the CDR3 is TGTGCCAGCAGCTTAGCGGGGACAGGGGAAGGCTACACCTTC. It is translated as CASSLAGTGEGYTF.

The rearrangement uses TRBV30 and TRBJ2-3, with 11 bases fitting TRBD2. The ends lost 5 bases at V and 1 base at J; junction bases unmatched: 14. Germline CDR1 GTSNPN, CDR2 SVGIG (reference sequence). The CDR3 runs 18 residues. In DNA form, the CDR3 reads TGTGCCTGGTACGGGACTAGCGGAGAACCATACCGCACAGATACGCAGTATTTT. Translation: CAWYGTSGEPYRTDTQYF.

Of note for this clone: Other DNA sequences in this specimen translate into the identical CDR3. The DNA of the CDR3 is TGTGCCAGCTCACCCCGGACAGGGGTTACCGGGGAGCTGTTTTTT. Its protein is CASSPRTGVTGELFF. This chain uses TRBV18 with TRBJ2-2; 9 bases fit TRBD1. This CDR3 is 15 amino acids long. Trimming at V came to 3 bases and at J to 5 bases, leaving 4 bases not matched to a gene. Germline V gives CDR1 KGHSH, CDR2 LQKENI.

A remark on this clone: The same CDR3 is also encoded by other DNA sequences in this sample. The chain joins TRBV2 to TRBJ1-1; 8 nucleotides agree with TRBD1. In germline, CDR1 is SNHLY, CDR2 FYNNEI. J was trimmed by 4 bases and V by 3 bases; bases with no gene match: 1. The CDR3 has 13 amino acids. The CDR3 DNA follows: TGTGCCAGCAGTGAGCAGGGGGCCACTGAAGCTTTCTTT. Its protein is CASSEQGATEAFF.

The J gene is TRBJ2-3, the V gene TRBV19; TRBD2 is a possible D gene (5 bases). This CDR3 contains 15 residues. Deletions cut 1 base from V and 7 bases from J, with 15 bases between. The germline V gene encodes CDR1 LNHDA and CDR2 SQIVND (reference sequence). CDR3 bases: TGTGCCAGTAGTATAGGTGGGAGCGCTCGGAATACGCAGTATTTT. It translates to CASSIGGSARNTQYF.

The V call is TRBV5-5, the J call TRBJ1-5; D remains unclear. The CDR3 totals 14 residues. V lost 4 bases, J lost 6 bases, and 14 bases lay in between. Germline values: CDR1 SGHKS, CDR2 YYEKEE (reference sequence). The CDR3 region is CASSRAVAGQPQHF. In nucleotides, the CDR3 is TGTGCCAGCAGCCGCGCAGTGGCGGGTCAGCCCCAGCATTTT.

V gene TRBV18 combines with J gene TRBJ1-2; D might be TRBD1 (6 bases). The length of the CDR3 is 16 residues. V gave up 2 bases and J gave up 5 bases, with 18 bases separating them. Germline-derived CDR1 and CDR2 are KGHSH and LQKENI. The CDR3 coding sequence is TGTGCCAGCTCACCAACGGCAGGGGCCTCTAGTTATGGCTACACCTTC. Its translation is CASSPTAGASSYGYTF.

This chain links TRBV6-6 with TRBJ2-7; D is ambiguous. The CDR3 spans 14 residues. Trimming took off 2 bases at V and 0 bases at J, with 8 bases between the two ends. Germline values: CDR1 MNHNY, CDR2 SVGAGI (reference sequence). The CDR3 DNA follows: TGTGCCAGCAGTTACCAGCGAAGCTCCTACGAGCAGTACTTC. Its translation: CASSYQRSSYEQYF.

The chain has TRBV27 and TRBJ1-5, with no clear D. The CDR3 spans 14 residues. CDR1 MNHEY and CDR2 SMNVEV come from the germline V gene (reference sequence). V was clipped by 4 bases and J by 0 bases, with 7 bases between them. As DNA, the CDR3 is TGTGCCAGCAGTTCCGGACTTAGCAATCAGCCCCAGCATTTT. Translated: CASSSGLSNQPQHF.

The V and J genes are TRBV4-1 and TRBJ2-7; 9 bases agree with TRBD2. The germline V gene encodes CDR1 MGHRA and CDR2 YSYEKL. The CDR3 covers 16 residues. V was clipped by 3 bases and J by 6 bases; unmatched bases: 12. The CDR3 coding sequence is TGCGCCAGCAGCCAGGAAAGCGGACTAGCGTCTGGCGAGCAGTACTTC. Its protein is CASSQESGLASGEQYF.

V and J are TRBV7-8 and TRBJ1-5, with D perhaps matching TRBD1 (5 bases). CDR3 length: 15 amino acids. V was clipped by 4 bases and J by 3 bases, with 13 bases between them. Germline assignment: CDR1 SGHVS and CDR2 FQNEAQ. The CDR3 sequence: CASSSYLTVNQPQHF. The CDR3 region has the DNA TGTGCCAGCAGCTCCTATTTGACAGTCAATCAGCCCCAGCATTTT.

The rearrangement joins TRBV5-1 to TRBJ2-5; a weak D match, TRBD1 (6 bases). The V and J ends lost 3 bases and 2 bases respectively, with 14 bases between them. The V gene's germline CDR1 is SGHRS and CDR2 YFSETQ. CDR3 length: 15 residues. The CDR3 reads CASSSGTPKQETQYF. CDR3 DNA: TGCGCCAGCAGCTCCGGGACACCAAAACAAGAGACCCAGTACTTC.

This clone was observed a handful of times. The V gene is TRBV29-1, the J gene TRBJ2-2, with D possibly matching TRBD2 (6 bases). The CDR3 runs 15 residues. Germline assignment: CDR1 SQVTM and CDR2 ANQGSEA. DNA for the CDR3: TGCACCGTGGCCGGAGGGGCCTTGAACACCGGGGAGCTGTTTTTT. Encoded protein: CTVAGGALNTGELFF.

V is TRBV28 and J is TRBJ2-2; 11 positions match TRBD2. V trimming: 6 bases; J trimming: 5 bases; junction bases outside the gene matches: 5. The CDR3 has 15 amino acids. The germline V gene encodes CDR1 MDHEN and CDR2 SYDVKM. CDR3: CASSLGLAGTGELFF. The CDR3 DNA sequence: TGTGCCAGCAGCTTAGGACTAGCGGGTACCGGGGAGCTGTTTTTT.

The V call is TRBV4-2, the J call TRBJ2-7, with 8 bases lining up with TRBD2. Germline assignment: CDR1 LGHNA and CDR2 YNFKEQ. The CDR3 sequence is 16 residues long. With 1 base clipped from V and 4 bases from J, the junction kept 9 bases outside the gene matches. This chain's CDR3 is CASSQAANREGYEQYF. The CDR3, as DNA: TGTGCCAGCAGCCAAGCGGCCAACCGGGAGGGGTACGAGCAGTACTTC.

The chain couples TRBV25-1 to TRBJ1-3; D unclear. CDR1 and CDR2 (germline): MGHDK, SYGVNS. Trimming removed 3 bases at V and 4 bases at J, with 7 bases between. The CDR3 length is 13 residues. The CDR3 spells CASSDLRGNTIYF. In DNA form, the CDR3 reads TGTGCCAGCAGTGACCTCAGGGGAAACACCATATATTTT.

This clone has just a few counts. The rearrangement joins TRBV7-2 to TRBJ2-5, with D possibly matching TRBD1 (6 bases). The germline V gene has CDR1 SGHTA and CDR2 FQGNSA. V lost 5 bases and J lost 5, with 15 bases in between. The CDR3 is 14 amino acids. The CDR3 protein is CASSATGMGETQYF. CDR3 coding DNA: TGTGCCAGCAGCGCAACAGGGATGGGGGAGACCCAGTACTTC.

The chain is built from TRBV6-5 and TRBJ1-1, with D tentatively TRBD1 (6 bases). The CDR3 extends over 14 amino acids. CDR1 is MNHEY, CDR2 SVGAGI, per germline. Trimming removed 2 bases from V and 0 bases from J, with 7 bases in between. CDR3 region: CASSYGQLNTEAFF. In nucleotides, the CDR3 is TGTGCCAGCAGTTACGGACAGTTGAACACTGAAGCTTTCTTT.

The rearrangement joins TRBV2 to TRBJ2-1; 10 bases agree with TRBD1. V was clipped by 7 bases and J by 8 bases; unmatched bases: 5. CDR3 length equals 13 residues. Germline-derived CDR1 and CDR2 are SNHLY and FYNNEI. In nucleotides, the CDR3 is TGTGCCAGCATCCAGGACAGGGGGGATGAGCAGTTCTTC. Its protein is CASIQDRGDEQFF.

The chain couples TRBV7-8 to TRBJ2-1; 8 nucleotides align to TRBD1. The CDR3 runs to 16 residues. Per germline, CDR1 SGHVS and CDR2 FQNEAQ. V lost 5 bases, J lost 0 bases, and 6 bases stayed unmatched. For the CDR3, the DNA is TGTGCCAGCAGCGAACAGGGGGTCAGCTCCTACAATGAGCAGTTCTTC. Its translation is CASSEQGVSSYNEQFF. Looking up the rest from reference TRBV7-8 and TRBJ2-1 gives the full variable domain: GAGVSQSPRYKVAKRGQDVALRCDPISGHVSLFWYQQALGQGPEFLTYFQNEAQLDKSGLPSDRFFAERPEGSVSTLKIQRTQQEDSAVYLCASSEQGVSSYNEQFFGPGTRLTVL.

The V call is TRBV9, the J call TRBJ1-6; D perhaps matches TRBD1 (5 bases). The V gene's germline CDR1 is SGDLS and CDR2 YYNGEE. Trimming pared 2 bases from V and 5 bases from J, leaving 8 bases between. The CDR3 length is 14 residues. The CDR3 here is CASSVGPHNSPLHF. In nucleotides, the CDR3 is TGTGCCAGCAGCGTGGGGCCCCATAATTCACCCCTCCACTTT.

The V gene is TRBV7-2, the J gene TRBJ1-1; D is perhaps TRBD1 (6 bases). V was cut by 3 bases and J by 5 bases, with 10 bases left in between. CDR1 and CDR2 (germline): SGHTA, FQGNSA. This CDR3 spans 13 amino acids. In DNA form, the CDR3 reads TGTGCCAGCAGCTTGAGGGGGAGTACTGAAGCTTTCTTT. Its translation is CASSLRGSTEAFF. Full variable domain (remainder filled in from reference TRBV7-2 and TRBJ1-1): GAGVSQSPSNKVTEKGKDVELRCDPISGHTALYWYRQSLGQGLEFLIYFQGNSAPDKSGLPSDRFSAERTGGSVSTLTIQRTQQEDSAVYLCASSLRGSTEAFFGQGTRLTVV.

The chain joins TRBV11-2 to TRBJ1-5; D not resolved. V lost 3 bases to trimming and J lost 1 base, with 4 bases between them. Looked up from germline, CDR1 is SGHAT and CDR2 is FQNNGV. This CDR3 contains 13 residues. The CDR3 DNA reads as TGTGCCAGCAGCTTGGAGAGCAATCAGCCCCAGCATTTT. Translated, it gives CASSLESNQPQHF.

This chain joins TRBV29-1 and TRBJ1-2; the match to TRBD1 covers 8 bases. The V segment lost 7 bases and the J segment 9 bases; nucleotides outside the gene matches: 19. The CDR3 covers 15 residues. CDR1 SQVTM and CDR2 ANQGSEA come from the germline V gene. CDR3 loop: CSATDRDGWIERYTF. In nucleotides, the CDR3 is TGCAGCGCAACGGACAGGGACGGGTGGATAGAACGCTACACCTTC.